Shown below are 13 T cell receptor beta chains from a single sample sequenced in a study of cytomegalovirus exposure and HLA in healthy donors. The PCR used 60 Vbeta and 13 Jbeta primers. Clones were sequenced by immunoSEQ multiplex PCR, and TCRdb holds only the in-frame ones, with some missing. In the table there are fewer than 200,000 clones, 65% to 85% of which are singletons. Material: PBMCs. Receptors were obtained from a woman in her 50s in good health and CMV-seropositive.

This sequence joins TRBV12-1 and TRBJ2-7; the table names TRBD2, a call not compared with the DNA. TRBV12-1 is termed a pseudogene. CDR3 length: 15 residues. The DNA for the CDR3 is TGTGCCAGCAGCTTCCTCCTAGCGGGAACCTACGAGCAGTACTTC. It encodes CASSFLLAGTYEQYF.

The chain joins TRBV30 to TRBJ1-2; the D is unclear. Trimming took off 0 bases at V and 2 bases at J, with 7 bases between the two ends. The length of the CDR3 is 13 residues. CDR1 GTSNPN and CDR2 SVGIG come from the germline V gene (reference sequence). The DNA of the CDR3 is TGTGCCTGGAGTGTAGAGGCGAACTATGGCTACACCTTC. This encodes CAWSVEANYGYTF.

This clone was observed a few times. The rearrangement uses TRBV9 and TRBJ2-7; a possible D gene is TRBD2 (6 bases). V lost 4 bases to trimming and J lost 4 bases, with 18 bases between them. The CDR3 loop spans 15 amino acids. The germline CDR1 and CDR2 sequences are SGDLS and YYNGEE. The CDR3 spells CASSPSPGLGYEQYF. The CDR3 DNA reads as TGTGCCAGCAGCCCCTCACCGGGACTGGGTTACGAGCAGTACTTC.

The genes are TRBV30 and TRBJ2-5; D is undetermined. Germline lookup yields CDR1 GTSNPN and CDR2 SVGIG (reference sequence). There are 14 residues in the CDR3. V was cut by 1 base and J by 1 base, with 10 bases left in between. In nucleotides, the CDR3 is TGTGCCTGGAGTGGAGGTTACGGCCAAGAGACCCAGTACTTC. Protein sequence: CAWSGGYGQETQYF.

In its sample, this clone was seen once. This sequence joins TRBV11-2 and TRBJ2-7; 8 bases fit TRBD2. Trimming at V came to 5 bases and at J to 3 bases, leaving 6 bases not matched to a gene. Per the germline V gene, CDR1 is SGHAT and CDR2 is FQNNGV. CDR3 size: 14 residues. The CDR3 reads CASSPGLDYYEQYF. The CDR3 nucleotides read TGTGCCAGCAGCCCGGGACTAGACTACTACGAGCAGTACTTC. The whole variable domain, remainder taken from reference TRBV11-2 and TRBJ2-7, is EAGVAQSPRYKIIEKRQSVAFWCNPISGHATLYWYQQILGQGPKLLIQFQNNGVVDDSQLPKDRFSAERLKGVDSTLKIQPAKLEDSAVYLCASSPGLDYYEQYFGPGTRLTVT.

CDR3 bases: TGTGCCAGCTCACCATTTAACCTCGACGAGGGTAGCTATGGCTACACCTTC. It specifies CASSPFNLDEGSYGYTF. This rearrangement joins TRBV18 to TRBJ1-2; D gene uncertain. V was clipped by 2 bases and J by 4 bases, with 20 bases between them. The CDR3 contains 17 residues. Per germline, CDR1 KGHSH and CDR2 LQKENI. Full variable domain (rest looked up from reference TRBV18 and TRBJ1-2): NAGVMQNPRHLVRRRGQEARLRCSPMKGHSHVYWYRQLPEEGLKFMVYLQKENIIDESGMPKERFSAEFPKEGPSILRIQQVVRGDSAAYFCASSPFNLDEGSYGYTFGSGTRLTVV.

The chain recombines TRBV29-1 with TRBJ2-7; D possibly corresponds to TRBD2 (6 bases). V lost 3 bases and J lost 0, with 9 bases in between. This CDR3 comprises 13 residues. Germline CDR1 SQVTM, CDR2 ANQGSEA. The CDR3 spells CSVDFSGSYEQYF. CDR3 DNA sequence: TGCAGCGTTGATTTTAGCGGCTCCTACGAGCAGTACTTC.

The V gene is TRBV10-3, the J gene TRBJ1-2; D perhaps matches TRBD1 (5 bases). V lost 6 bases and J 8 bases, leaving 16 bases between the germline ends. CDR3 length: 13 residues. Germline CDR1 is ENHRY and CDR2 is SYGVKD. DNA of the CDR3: TGTGCCATCAGGGGGGGTCCCTCGGGAGGCTACACCTTC. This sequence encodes CAIRGGPSGGYTF.

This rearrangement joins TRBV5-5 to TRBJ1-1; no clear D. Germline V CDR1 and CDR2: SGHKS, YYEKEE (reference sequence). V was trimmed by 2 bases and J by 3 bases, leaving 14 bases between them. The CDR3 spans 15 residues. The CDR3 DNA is TGTGCCAGCAGCTTTACCCCAACGGCGGACACTGAAGCTTTCTTT. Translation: CASSFTPTADTEAFF.

The DNA for the CDR3 is TGTGCCAGCAGTGTCACCGGGTTAGGGAGTGGCTACACCTTC. Its protein is CASSVTGLGSGYTF. The chain has TRBV2 and TRBJ1-2; no firm D call. CDR3 size: 14 residues. Germline lookup yields CDR1 SNHLY and CDR2 FYNNEI. V gave up 4 bases and J gave up 7 bases, with 16 bases separating them.

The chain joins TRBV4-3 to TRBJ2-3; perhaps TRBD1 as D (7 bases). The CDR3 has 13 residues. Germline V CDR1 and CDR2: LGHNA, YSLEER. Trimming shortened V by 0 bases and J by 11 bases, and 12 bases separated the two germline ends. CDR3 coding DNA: TGCGCCAGCAGCCAAGAGCGGGGACAGCGGCAGTATTTT. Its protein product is CASSQERGQRQYF.

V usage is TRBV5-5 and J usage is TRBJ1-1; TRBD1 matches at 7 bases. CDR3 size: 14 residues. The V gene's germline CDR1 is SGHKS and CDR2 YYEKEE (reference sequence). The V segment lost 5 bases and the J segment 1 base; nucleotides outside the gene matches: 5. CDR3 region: CASSPGQKNTEAFF. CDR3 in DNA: TGTGCCAGCAGTCCGGGACAGAAGAACACTGAAGCTTTCTTT. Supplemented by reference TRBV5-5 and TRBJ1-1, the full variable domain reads DAGVTQSPTHLIKTRGQQVTLRCSPISGHKSVSWYQQVLGQGPQFIFQYYEKEERGRGNFPDRFSARQFPNYSSELNVNALLLGDSALYLCASSPGQKNTEAFFGQGTRLTVV.

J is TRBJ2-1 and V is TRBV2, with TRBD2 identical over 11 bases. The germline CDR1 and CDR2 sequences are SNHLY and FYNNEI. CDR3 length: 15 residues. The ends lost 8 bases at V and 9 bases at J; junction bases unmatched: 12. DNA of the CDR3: TGTGCCAGCCTGGGACTAGCGGCGTCCTACGGTGAGCAGTTCTTC. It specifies CASLGLAASYGEQFF.